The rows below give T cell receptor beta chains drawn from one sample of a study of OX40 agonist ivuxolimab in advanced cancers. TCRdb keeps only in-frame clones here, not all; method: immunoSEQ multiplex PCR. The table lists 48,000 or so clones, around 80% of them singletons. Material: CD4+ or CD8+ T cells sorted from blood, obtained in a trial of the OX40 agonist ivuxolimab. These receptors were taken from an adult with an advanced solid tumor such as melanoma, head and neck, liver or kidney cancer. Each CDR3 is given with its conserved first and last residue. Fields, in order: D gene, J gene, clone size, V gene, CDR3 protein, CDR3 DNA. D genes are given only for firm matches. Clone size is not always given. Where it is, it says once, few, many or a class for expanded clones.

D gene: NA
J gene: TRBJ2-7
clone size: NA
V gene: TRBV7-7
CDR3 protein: CASSSTVGAYEQYF
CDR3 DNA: TGTGCCAGCAGCTCCACGGTCGGGGCTTACGAGCAGTACTTC

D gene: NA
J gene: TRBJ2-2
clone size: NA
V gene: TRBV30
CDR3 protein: CACRLTGVETGELFF
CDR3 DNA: TGTGCCTGCCGATTGACGGGAGTAGAAACCGGGGAGCTGTTTTTT

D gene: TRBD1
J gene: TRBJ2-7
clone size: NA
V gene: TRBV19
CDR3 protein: CASSRQGIPDGDEQYF
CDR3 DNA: TGTGCCAGTAGCAGACAGGGGATACCCGACGGGGACGAGCAGTACTTC

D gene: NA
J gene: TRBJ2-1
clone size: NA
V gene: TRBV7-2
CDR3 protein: CASSLDLGNEQFF
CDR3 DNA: TGTGCCAGCAGCTTAGACTTAGGGAATGAGCAGTTCTTC

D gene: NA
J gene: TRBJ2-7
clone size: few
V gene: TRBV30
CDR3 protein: CAFSTRYEQYF
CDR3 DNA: TGTGCCTTTTCAACACGCTACGAGCAGTACTTC

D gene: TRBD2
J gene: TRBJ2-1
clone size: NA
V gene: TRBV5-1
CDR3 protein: CASSLEASGTSNEQFF
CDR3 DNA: TGCGCCAGCAGCTTGGAGGCTAGCGGGACGTCTAATGAGCAGTTCTTC

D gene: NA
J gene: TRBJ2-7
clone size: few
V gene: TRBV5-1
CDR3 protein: CASSLDKELYEQYF
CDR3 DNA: TGCGCCAGCAGCTTGGACAAAGAGCTCTACGAGCAGTACTTC

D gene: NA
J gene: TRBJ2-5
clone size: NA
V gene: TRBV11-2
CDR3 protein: CASSLDIFGTQETQYF
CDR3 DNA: TGTGCCAGCAGCTTAGATATCTTCGGGACCCAAGAGACCCAGTACTTC

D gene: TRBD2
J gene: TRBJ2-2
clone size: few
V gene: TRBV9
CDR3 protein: CASSVGLAGAGTGELFF
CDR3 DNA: TGTGCCAGCAGCGTGGGACTAGCGGGAGCCGGAACCGGGGAGCTGTTTTTT

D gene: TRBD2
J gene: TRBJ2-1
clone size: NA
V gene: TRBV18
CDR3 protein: CASSPYLAASSSYNEQFF
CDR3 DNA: TGTGCCAGCTCCCCGTATCTAGCGGCCTCGAGCTCCTACAATGAGCAGTTCTTC

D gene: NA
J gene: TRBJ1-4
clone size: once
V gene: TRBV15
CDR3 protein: CATSRDLVEKLFF
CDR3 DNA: TGTGCCACCAGCAGAGATCTAGTGGAAAAACTGTTTTTT

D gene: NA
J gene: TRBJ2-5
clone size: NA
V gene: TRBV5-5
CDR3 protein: CASNDRYQETQYF
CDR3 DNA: TGTGCCAGTAACGACAGGTACCAAGAGACCCAGTACTTC

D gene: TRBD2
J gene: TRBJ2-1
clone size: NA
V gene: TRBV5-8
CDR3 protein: CASSLGTSGTHNEQFF
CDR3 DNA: TGTGCCAGCAGCTTGGGTACTAGCGGGACCCACAATGAGCAGTTCTTC

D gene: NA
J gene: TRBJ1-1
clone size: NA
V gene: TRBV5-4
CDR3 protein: CASSRKGEGGTEAFF
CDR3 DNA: TGTGCCAGCAGCCGGAAGGGGGAAGGGGGCACTGAAGCTTTCTTT

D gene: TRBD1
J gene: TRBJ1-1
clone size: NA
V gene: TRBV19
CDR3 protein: CASSSSGGAWGTEAFF
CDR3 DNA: TGTGCCAGTAGTAGCTCAGGGGGCGCCTGGGGCACTGAAGCTTTCTTT

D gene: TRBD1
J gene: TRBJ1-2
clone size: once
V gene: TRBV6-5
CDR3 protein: CASSRDSRYYGYTF
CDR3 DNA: TGTGCCAGCAGTCGGGACAGTCGGTACTATGGCTACACCTTC

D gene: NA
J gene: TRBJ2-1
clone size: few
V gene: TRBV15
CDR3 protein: CATRELTRGSTNNEQFF
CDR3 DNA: TGTGCCACCAGGGAGCTGACTAGAGGGTCGACGAACAATGAGCAGTTCTTC

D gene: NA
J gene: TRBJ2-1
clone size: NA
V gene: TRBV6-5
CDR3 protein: CASSFDRRHYNEQFF
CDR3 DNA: TGTGCCAGCAGTTTTGACAGGAGGCACTACAATGAGCAGTTCTTC

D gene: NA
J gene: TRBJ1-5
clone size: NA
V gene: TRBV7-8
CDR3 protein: CASSLDLISNQPQHF
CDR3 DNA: TGTGCCAGCAGCTTAGATCTGATTAGCAATCAGCCCCAGCATTTT

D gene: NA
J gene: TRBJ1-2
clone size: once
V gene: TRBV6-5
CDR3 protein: CASIGVYGYTF
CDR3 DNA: TGTGCCAGCATCGGGGTCTATGGCTACACCTTC

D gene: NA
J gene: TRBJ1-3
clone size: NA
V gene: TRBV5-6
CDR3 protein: CASSLVEEGSGNTIYF
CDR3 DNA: TGTGCCAGCAGCTTGGTGGAGGAAGGCTCTGGAAACACCATATATTTT

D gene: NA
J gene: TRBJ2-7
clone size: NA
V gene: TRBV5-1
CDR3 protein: CASSLTGRHEQYF
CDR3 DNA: TGCGCCAGCAGCTTGACAGGGCGCCACGAGCAGTACTTC

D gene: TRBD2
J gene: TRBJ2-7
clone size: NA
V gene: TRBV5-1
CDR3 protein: CASSRSLAEDSYEQYF
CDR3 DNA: TGCGCCAGCAGCCGGTCCCTAGCGGAGGACTCCTACGAGCAGTACTTC

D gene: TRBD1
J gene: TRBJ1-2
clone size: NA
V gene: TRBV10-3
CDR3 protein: CAISEQGESGYTF
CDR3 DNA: TGTGCCATCAGTGAACAGGGGGAGAGTGGCTACACCTTC

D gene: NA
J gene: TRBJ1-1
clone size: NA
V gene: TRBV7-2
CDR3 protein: CASSLQGGIAEAFF
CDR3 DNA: TGTGCCAGCAGTTTACAGGGAGGTATAGCTGAAGCTTTCTTT

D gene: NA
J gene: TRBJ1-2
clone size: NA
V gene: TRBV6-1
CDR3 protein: CASKLDSANYGYTF
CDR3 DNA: TGTGCCAGCAAACTTGACTCAGCTAACTATGGCTACACCTTC

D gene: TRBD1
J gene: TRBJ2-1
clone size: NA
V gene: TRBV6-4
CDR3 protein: CASSDGTGGSYNEQFF
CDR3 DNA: TGTGCCAGCAGTGACGGGACAGGGGGCTCCTACAATGAGCAGTTCTTC

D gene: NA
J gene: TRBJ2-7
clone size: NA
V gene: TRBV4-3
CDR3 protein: CASSPLGSGADEQYF
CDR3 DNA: TGCGCCAGCAGCCCCCTTGGGTCAGGGGCAGACGAGCAGTACTTC

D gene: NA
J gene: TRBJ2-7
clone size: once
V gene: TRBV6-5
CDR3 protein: CASSYVSGPYEQYF
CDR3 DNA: TGTGCCAGCAGTTACGTTTCCGGGCCATACGAGCAGTACTTC

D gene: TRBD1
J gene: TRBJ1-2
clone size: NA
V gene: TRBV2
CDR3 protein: CASSDPWGQNYGYTF
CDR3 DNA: TGTGCCAGCAGCGACCCCTGGGGACAGAACTATGGCTACACCTTC

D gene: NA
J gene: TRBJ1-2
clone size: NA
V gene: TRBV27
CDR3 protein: CASSYTPNYGYTF
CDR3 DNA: TGTGCCAGCAGTTACACCCCCAACTATGGCTACACCTTC

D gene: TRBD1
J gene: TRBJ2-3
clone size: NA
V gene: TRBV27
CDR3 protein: CASSWDTGVTSTDTQYF
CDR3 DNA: TGTGCCAGCAGTTGGGACACAGGGGTTACTAGCACAGATACGCAGTATTTT

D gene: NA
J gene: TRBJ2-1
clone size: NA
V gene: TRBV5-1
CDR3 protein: CASSPGLLRFDEQFF
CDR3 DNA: TGCGCCAGCAGCCCGGGACTCCTTAGATTCGATGAGCAGTTCTTC

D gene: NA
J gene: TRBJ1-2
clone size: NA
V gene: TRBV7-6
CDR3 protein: CASSSRARSTYGYTF
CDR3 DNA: TGTGCCAGCAGCTCCAGGGCTAGGTCAACCTATGGCTACACCTTC

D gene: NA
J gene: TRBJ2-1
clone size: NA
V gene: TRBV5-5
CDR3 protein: CASIPRVSSSYNEQFF
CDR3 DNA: TGTGCCAGCATCCCCCGAGTCTCAAGCTCCTACAATGAGCAGTTCTTC

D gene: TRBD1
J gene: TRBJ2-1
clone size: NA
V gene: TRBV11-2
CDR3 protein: CASSFTTGGSYNEQFF
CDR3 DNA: TGTGCCAGCAGCTTCACTACAGGGGGCTCCTACAATGAGCAGTTCTTC

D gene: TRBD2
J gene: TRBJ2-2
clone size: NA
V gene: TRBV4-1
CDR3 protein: CASSPTGTRRTGELFF
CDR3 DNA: TGCGCCAGCAGCCCAACCGGGACTAGAAGGACCGGGGAGCTGTTTTTT

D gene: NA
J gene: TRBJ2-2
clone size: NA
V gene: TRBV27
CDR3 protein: CASRIQGVDTGELFF
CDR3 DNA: TGTGCCAGCAGGATACAGGGAGTGGACACCGGGGAGCTGTTTTTT

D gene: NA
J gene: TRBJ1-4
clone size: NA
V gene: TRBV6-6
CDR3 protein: CASSPPRGFNEKLFF
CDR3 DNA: TGTGCCAGCAGTCCCCCCCGGGGGTTTAATGAAAAACTGTTTTTT

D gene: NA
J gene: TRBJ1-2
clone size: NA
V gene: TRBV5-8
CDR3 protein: CASSQRKDGLYGYTF
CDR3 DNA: TGTGCCAGCAGCCAGAGGAAGGATGGATTGTATGGCTACACCTTC

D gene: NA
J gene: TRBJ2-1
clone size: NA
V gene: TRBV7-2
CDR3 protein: CASSPRSVLQKQFF
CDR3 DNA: TGTGCCAGCAGCCCTAGATCGGTCCTCCAAAAGCAGTTCTTC

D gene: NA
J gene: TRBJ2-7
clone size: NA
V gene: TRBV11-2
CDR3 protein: CASSLDGGLGSYEQYF
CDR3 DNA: TGTGCCAGCAGCTTAGATGGCGGATTGGGGTCCTACGAGCAGTACTTC

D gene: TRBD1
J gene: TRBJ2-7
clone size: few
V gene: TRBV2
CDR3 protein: CASSEVRTGGNEQYF
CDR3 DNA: TGTGCCAGCAGTGAAGTCAGGACAGGGGGTAACGAGCAGTACTTC

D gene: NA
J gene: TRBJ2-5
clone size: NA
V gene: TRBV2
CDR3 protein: CASSGGETQYF
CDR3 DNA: TGTGCCAGCAGTGGGGGAGAGACCCAGTACTTC

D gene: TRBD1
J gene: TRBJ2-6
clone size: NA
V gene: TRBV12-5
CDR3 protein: CASGLVLFPSRQGQSSGANVLTF
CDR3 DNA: TGTGCTAGTGGTTTGGTACTCTTTCCCTCGCGACAGGGCCAAAGCTCTGGGGCCAACGTCCTGACTTTC

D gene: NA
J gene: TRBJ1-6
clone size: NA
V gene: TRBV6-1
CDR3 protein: CASSDRVYNSPLHF
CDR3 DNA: TGTGCCAGCAGTGACAGGGTATATAATTCACCCCTCCACTTT

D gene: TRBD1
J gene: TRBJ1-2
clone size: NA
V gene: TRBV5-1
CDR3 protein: CASSLGDRNLYGYTF
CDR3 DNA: TGCGCCAGCAGCTTGGGGGACAGGAATCTCTATGGCTACACCTTC

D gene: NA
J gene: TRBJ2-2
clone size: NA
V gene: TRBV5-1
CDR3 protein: CASSLDRGELFF
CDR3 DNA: TGCGCCAGCAGCCTAGACAGGGGGGAGCTGTTTTTT

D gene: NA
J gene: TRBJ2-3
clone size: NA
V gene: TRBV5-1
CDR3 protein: CASSHDTNPLPTDTQYF
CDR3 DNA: TGCGCCAGCAGCCATGACACCAACCCCTTACCCACAGATACGCAGTATTTT

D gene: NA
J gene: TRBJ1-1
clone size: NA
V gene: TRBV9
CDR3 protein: CASSVVAQTNTEAFF
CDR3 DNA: TGTGCCAGCAGCGTAGTGGCACAGACGAACACTGAAGCTTTCTTT

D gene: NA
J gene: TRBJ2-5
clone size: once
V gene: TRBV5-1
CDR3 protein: CASSSEYQETQYF
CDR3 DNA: TGCGCCAGCAGCTCGGAGTACCAAGAGACCCAGTACTTC

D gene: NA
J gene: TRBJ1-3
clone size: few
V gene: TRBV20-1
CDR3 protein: CSAIGNTIYF
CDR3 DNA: TGCAGTGCGATTGGAAACACCATATATTTT

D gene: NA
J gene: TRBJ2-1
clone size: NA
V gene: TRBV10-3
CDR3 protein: CAISGLGNNEQFF
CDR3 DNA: TGTGCCATCAGTGGATTGGGAAACAATGAGCAGTTCTTC

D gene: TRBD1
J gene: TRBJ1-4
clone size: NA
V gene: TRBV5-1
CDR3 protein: CASRSTGGVFEKLFF
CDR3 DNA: TGCGCCAGCAGGTCTACAGGGGGAGTCTTTGAAAAACTGTTTTTT

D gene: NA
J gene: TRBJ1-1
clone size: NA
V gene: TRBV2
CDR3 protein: CASSEFKRGDLPEAFF
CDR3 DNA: TGTGCCAGCAGTGAATTTAAAAGGGGGGATTTGCCTGAAGCTTTCTTT

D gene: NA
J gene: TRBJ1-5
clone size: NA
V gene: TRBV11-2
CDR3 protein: CASSLGVQGNQPQHF
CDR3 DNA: TGTGCCAGCAGCTTAGGGGTACAGGGCAATCAGCCCCAGCATTTT

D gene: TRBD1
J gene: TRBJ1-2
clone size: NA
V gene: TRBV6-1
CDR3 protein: CASSEVQGVNGYTF
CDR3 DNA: TGTGCCAGCAGTGAAGTCCAGGGGGTGAATGGCTACACCTTC

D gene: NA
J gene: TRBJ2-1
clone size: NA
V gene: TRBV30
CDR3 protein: CAWSEDAIYNEQFF
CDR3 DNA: TGTGCCTGGAGTGAGGACGCCATATACAATGAGCAGTTCTTC

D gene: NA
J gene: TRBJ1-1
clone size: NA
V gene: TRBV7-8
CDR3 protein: CASSSYSGSEAFF
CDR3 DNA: TGTGCCAGCAGCTCGTATAGTGGCTCTGAAGCTTTCTTT

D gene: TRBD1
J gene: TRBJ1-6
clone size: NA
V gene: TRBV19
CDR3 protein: CASKRDRQNSPLHF
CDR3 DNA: TGTGCCAGTAAGAGGGACAGGCAGAATTCACCCCTCCACTTT